What follows are 3 T cell receptor beta chains derived from one specimen sequenced in a study of T-cell memory formation after mild COVID-19. One entry per CDR3 protein, called by TCRdb with MiXCR from the 5' RACE reads. The data hold hundreds of thousands of distinct CDR3 sequences, with more than 15% observed a single time. Sequencing was done on a sample of PBMCs or a T cell subset sorted from them (not recorded which). These receptors were taken from a man younger than 30 who had mild COVID-19 (a few samples of this study predate the infection). Cell type and time point are not known.

This clonotype was recorded at least ten times. This chain uses TRBV7-9 with TRBJ2-5; 10 bases map to TRBD2. This CDR3 has 21 residues. In germline, CDR1 is SEHNR, CDR2 FQNEAQ (reference sequence). Trimming cost V 0 bases and J 3 bases; bases outside gene matches: 19. CDR3: CASSLAGLARNTITSKETQYF. The CDR3 nucleotides are TGTGCCAGCAGCTTAGCGGGACTAGCGCGGAACACGATAACTTCCAAAGAGACCCAGTACTTC.

CDR3 residues: CASSLSKLGEQYV. In DNA form, the CDR3 reads TGTGCCAGCAGTTTATCGAAACTGGGCGAGCAGTACGTC. V is TRBV27 and J is TRBJ2-7; no clear D. The CDR3 has 13 residues. The germline CDR1 and CDR2 sequences are MNHEY and SMNVEV (reference sequence). The V gene lost 0 bases and the J gene lost 6 bases, with 9 bases spanning the gap.

This clonotype showed up just a few times. The chain links TRBV4-2 to TRBJ2-5, with TRBD2 as a possible D gene (7 bases). Germline CDR1 and CDR2: LGHNA and YNFKEQ. V was cut by 1 base and J by 3 bases, with 18 bases left in between. The length of the CDR3 is 17 residues. CDR3 sequence (DNA): TGTGCCAGCAGCCAAGGGACTGCGGGGGCGGGGAAAGAGACCCAGTACTTC. Its protein product is CASSQGTAGAGKETQYF.